This T cell receptor (beta chain) was obtained from a study of T cells after yellow fever vaccination. Study-wide points: At under 98% for CD4 and approximately 89% for CD8, most primary-vaccination clones showed up again after the booster.

Germline-derived CDR1 and CDR2 are SNHLY and FYNNEI. V was pared by 7 bases and J by 2 bases, with 2 bases of the junction left unmatched. The CDR3 totals 14 residues. The study made its TCR cDNA through 5'RACE template switching. That step introduced a universal primer site along with UMIs. TCRdb re-derived calls from the 5' RACE reads in MiXCR, one entry per CDR3 protein. The repertoire consists of 340,000 or so distinct CDR3 sequences, with 12% occurring once and the leading ten covering 3.2%. As for this clonotype: Its antigen remains unknown.

The receptor was isolated from a man aged 18 to 30 who received the YFV17D yellow fever vaccine. Sequencing used CD4+ T cells sorted from PBMCs, obtained 15 days after the yellow fever booster vaccination. The V call is TRBV2, the J call TRBJ2-7, with TRBD2 matching 13 bases. Here the CDR3 DNA reads TGTGCCAGCATACTAGCGGGGGGGACCTACGAGCAGTACTTC. Encoded protein: CASILAGGTYEQYF.